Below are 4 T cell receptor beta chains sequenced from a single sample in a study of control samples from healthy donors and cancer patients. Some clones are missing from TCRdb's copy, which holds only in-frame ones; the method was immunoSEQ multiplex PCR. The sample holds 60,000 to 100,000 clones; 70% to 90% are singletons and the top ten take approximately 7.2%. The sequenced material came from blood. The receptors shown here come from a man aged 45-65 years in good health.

The CDR3 sequence is CASSTLAGESYEQYF. Written as DNA, the CDR3 is TGTGCCAGTAGTACACTAGCGGGGGAATCCTACGAGCAGTACTTC. V is TRBV19 and J is TRBJ2-7; TRBD2 aligns across 11 bases. CDR3 length: 15 amino acids. From germline, CDR1 is LNHDA and CDR2 SQIVND (reference sequence). V gave up 4 bases and J gave up 1 base; unmatched junction bases: 3.

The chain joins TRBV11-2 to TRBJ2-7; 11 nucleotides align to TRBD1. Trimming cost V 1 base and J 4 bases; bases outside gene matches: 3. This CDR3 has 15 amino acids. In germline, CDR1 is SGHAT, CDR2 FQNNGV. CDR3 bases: TGTGCCAGCAGCTTAGTGGGGACAGGGGGATACGAGCAGTACTTC. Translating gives CASSLVGTGGYEQYF.

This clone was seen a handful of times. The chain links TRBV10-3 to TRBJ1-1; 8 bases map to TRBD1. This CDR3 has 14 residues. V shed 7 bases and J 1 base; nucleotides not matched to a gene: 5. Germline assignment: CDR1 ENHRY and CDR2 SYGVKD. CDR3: CAIISDRANTEAFF. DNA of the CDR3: TGTGCCATCATTTCGGACAGGGCGAACACTGAAGCTTTCTTT.

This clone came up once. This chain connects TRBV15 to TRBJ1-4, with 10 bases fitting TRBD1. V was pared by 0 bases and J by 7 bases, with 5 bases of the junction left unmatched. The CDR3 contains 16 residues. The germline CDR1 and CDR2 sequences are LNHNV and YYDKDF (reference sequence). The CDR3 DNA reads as TGTGCCACCAGCAGAGATGACAGGGGGCAAGGTGAAAAACTGTTTTTT. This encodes CATSRDDRGQGEKLFF. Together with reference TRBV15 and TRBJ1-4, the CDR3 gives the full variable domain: DAMVIQNPRYQVTQFGKPVTLSCSQTLNHNVMYWYQQKSSQAPKLLFHYYDKDFNNEADTPDNFQSRRPNTSFCFLDIRSPGLGDTAMYLCATSRDDRGQGEKLFFGSGTQLSVL.